This T cell receptor beta chain was sequenced during a study of T-cell reconstitution after alpha-beta-depleted transplantation in children. Preparation of the TCRbeta library used unique molecular identifiers. TCRdb re-called the PCR reads through MiXCR, storing one row per CDR3 protein. Here the sample spans around 410,000 distinct CDR3 sequences, approximately 11% being singletons. V trimming: 4 bases; J trimming: 7 bases; junction bases outside the gene matches: 6. Germline V lookup: CDR1 MNHEY, CDR2 SMNVEV (reference sequence). The CDR3 sequence is 15 residues long. The source material was PBMCs from the stem cell graft donor, sampled from the stem cell graft. V usage is TRBV27 and J usage is TRBJ2-7; 14 nucleotides align to TRBD2. The TCR originated in a human donor who donated a stem cell graft to a child with acute myeloid leukemia. The CDR3 nucleotides are TGTGCCAGCAGTTCGACTAGCGGGAGGGCGGGGGAGCAGTACTTC. Translated, it gives CASSSTSGRAGEQYF.